This T cell receptor (beta chain) was recorded in a study of cytomegalovirus exposure and HLA in healthy donors. Trimming cost V 4 bases and J 4 bases, with 17 bases left between them. Germline V CDR1 and CDR2: SGHNT, YENEEA. The CDR3 extends over 15 amino acids. The donors were in the roughly 130-subject validation cohort, distinct from the roughly 670-subject first cohort. Profiling relied on immunoSEQ multiplex PCR, and the TCRdb table lists in-frame clones only, not all of them. The sample contains under 300,000 clones, more than 75% of which appear only once. This TCR was sampled from a woman aged 30 to 39 in good health and CMV-seropositive. This chain joins TRBV11-3 and TRBJ2-7, with D maybe TRBD1 (9 bases). Sequences were obtained from PBMCs. CDR3 in amino acids: CASSSGGTGKYEQYF. CDR3 bases: TGTGCCAGCAGCTCGGGGGGGACAGGGAAGTACGAGCAGTACTTC.